This entry is about one TCR beta chain. Its antigen specificity is not known. No clone much larger than this one lies a single base away; base qualities are absent. Sequencer: Illumina HiSeq 1500. The public reads were reprocessed in TCRdb via fastp at Q25 and MiXCR, keeping in-frame beta chains. Entries that share a CDR3 protein sequence are merged under the most common genes and DNA. A total of a few hundred thousand distinct CDR3 sequences appear in this sample, 17% of them only once. Roughly 45% of the sample lies in the top ten. This sample is part of a study of T cell repertoires in cytomegalovirus infection (dated by TCRdb to between 2018 and 2020). About the investigation overall: Donor HLA type was relevant to the analysis, as public TCR beta signatures indicated carriage of CMV infection together with the matching HLA type.

The CDR3, cysteine through phenylalanine, is 15 amino acids long. The only DNA kept is the CDR3, 45 bases in frame from the first base. The germline V gene (reference sequence) specifies SEHNR as CDR1 and FQNEAQ as CDR2. Trimming accounts for 5 bases at V and 0 bases at J, while the number of junction bases matched to no gene is 6. The paper as a whole reports these results and caveats: In the ex vivo response, HLA-C-restricted CMV-specific TCR beta clonotypes were dominant, and in two of eight donors the single most frequent clonotype came from this HLA-C-restricted group. Carriers of CMV infection plus the relevant HLA type were discriminated by the cumulative frequency of public TCR beta family members in the study cohort and in an independent roughly 320-donor cohort.

The sequence links TRBV7-9 to TRBJ1-2, and 7 bases in between align with TRBD1. Sequenced sample: CD8+ T cells from PBMCs. This clonotype originated in a human donor in good health (CMV status not recorded). Some clones in this sample may be carry-over from other donors' samples. CDR3 region: CASSGQGGTNYGYTF. The sequenced DNA: TGTGCCAGCAGCGGTCAGGGGGGTACTAACTATGGCTACACCTTC.